These T cell receptor beta chains were read from a single sample in a study of beta chain features in type 1 diabetes. Clones were read by immunoSEQ multiplex PCR, and TCRdb kept only the in-frame ones, dropping some. Of 250,000 to 350,000 clones listed, 12% to 15% are singletons. The sequenced sample was central memory CD4+ T cells from blood. The receptors originated from a man aged 25 to 40 in good health. Each CDR3 is given without its conserved first and last residue.

j_call: TRBJ2-2
v_call: TRBV4-2
cdr3_aa: ASSFRGRAYTTGELF

j_call: TRBJ1-2
v_call: TRBV5-6
cdr3_aa: ASSLTNYGYT

j_call: TRBJ1-1
v_call: TRBV10-3
cdr3_aa: AISEGTGRGF

j_call: TRBJ2-2
v_call: TRBV7-9
cdr3_aa: ASSHWSGELF

j_call: TRBJ1-5
v_call: TRBV6-5
cdr3_aa: ASSPGQISNQPQH

j_call: TRBJ1-1
v_call: TRBV7-2
cdr3_aa: ASSRDRRYLEAF

j_call: TRBJ2-5
v_call: TRBV19
cdr3_aa: ASSPPEEETQY

j_call: TRBJ2-1
v_call: TRBV7-6
cdr3_aa: ASSDTTSGASYNEQF

j_call: TRBJ1-2
v_call: TRBV2
cdr3_aa: ASSGVEVHGYT

j_call: TRBJ2-1
v_call: TRBV27
cdr3_aa: ASSRLTPPEQF

j_call: TRBJ2-1
v_call: TRBV7-8
cdr3_aa: ASSPFGTTYNEQF

j_call: TRBJ2-1
v_call: TRBV14
cdr3_aa: ASSQGGEQF

j_call: TRBJ2-6
v_call: TRBV6-5
cdr3_aa: ASSRSLSGANVLT

j_call: TRBJ1-1
v_call: TRBV9
cdr3_aa: ASSGWTGGDKAF

j_call: TRBJ2-2
v_call: TRBV5-1
cdr3_aa: ASSLGGGNTGELF

j_call: TRBJ2-2
v_call: TRBV11-2
cdr3_aa: ASSSRPGQGITGELF

j_call: TRBJ2-7
v_call: TRBV9
cdr3_aa: ASSPRGGFYEQY

j_call: TRBJ1-2
v_call: TRBV20-1
cdr3_aa: SVTRVPGYT

j_call: TRBJ2-5
v_call: TRBV7-2
cdr3_aa: ASSLLGHTAPGETQY

j_call: TRBJ1-1
v_call: TRBV6-6
cdr3_aa: ASSYLVSGGNTEAF

j_call: TRBJ2-1
v_call: TRBV5-4
cdr3_aa: ASSSEGLAGSNEQF